This passage covers 20 T cell receptor beta chains from one sample sequenced in a study of cytomegalovirus exposure and HLA in healthy donors. Primers: 60 Vbeta forward and 13 Jbeta reverse. Some clones are missing from TCRdb's copy, which holds only in-frame ones; the method was immunoSEQ multiplex PCR. The sample holds about 120,000 clones, approximately 80% seen once. Input material: PBMCs. These receptors all stem from a young man in good health and CMV-seropositive.

A few counts support this clone. The chain combines TRBV5-4 with TRBJ2-5, with a tentative D call TRBD2 (6 bases). Trimming took 4 bases from V and 5 from J, leaving 21 bases between them. Germline values: CDR1 SGHNT, CDR2 YYREEE (reference sequence). This CDR3 is 16 amino acids long. CDR3 coding DNA: TGTGCCAGCAGCAAGCCCGGGACTGAGGGTATTGAGACCCAGTACTTC. Protein: CASSKPGTEGIETQYF.

This chain's CDR3 is CASSSPDRCYTF. CDR3 DNA sequence: TGTGCCAGCAGCTCACCCGACAGATGCTACACCTTC. The rearrangement links TRBV6-5 to TRBJ1-2; tentatively, D is TRBD1 (5 bases). Between the trimmed V and J ends, which lost 6 bases and 9 bases, there was a span of 14 bases. The CDR3 contains 12 residues. Germline V CDR1 and CDR2: MNHEY, SVGAGI.

The chain links TRBV9 to TRBJ1-1; TRBD1 agrees at 8 bases. CDR1 SGDLS and CDR2 YYNGEE come from the germline V gene. The ends lost 4 bases at V and 3 bases at J; junction bases unmatched: 5. The CDR3 covers 14 residues. CDR3 DNA: TGTGCCAGCAGCCCCCGACAGGGGCACACTGAAGCTTTCTTT. Protein: CASSPRQGHTEAFF.

This clone was found a few times. The CDR3 spells CASSLAGTAGNTIYF. The CDR3 DNA sequence: TGTGCCAGCAGCTTAGCGGGGACAGCTGGAAACACCATATATTTT. The rearrangement uses TRBV7-2 and TRBJ1-3, with 7 bases identical to TRBD1. V lost 0 bases, J lost 2 bases, and 1 base stayed unmatched. This CDR3 contains 15 residues. Germline CDR1 and CDR2: SGHTA and FQGNSA.

As to this clone: One junction end does not reproduce the germline sequence, and a read error may be involved. The rearrangement joins TRBV7-7 to TRBJ2-7; 8 bases match TRBD1. CDR3 length: 15 amino acids. Germline V lookup: CDR1 SSHAT, CDR2 FNYEAQ (reference sequence). CDR3 region: CASSLYPGTGYEQYF. The DNA of the CDR3 is TGTGCTAGCAGCTTATACCCCGGGACAGGCTACGAGCAGTACTTC. Supplemented by reference TRBV7-7 and TRBJ2-7, the full variable domain reads GAGVSQSPRYKVTKRGQDVTLRCDPISSHATLYWYQQALGQGPEFLTYFNYEAQPDKSGLPSDRFSAERPEGSISTLTIQRTEQRDSAMYRCASSLYPGTGYEQYFGPGTRLTVT.

This chain uses TRBV18 with TRBJ2-7, with a weak D call TRBD1 (5 bases). Germline CDR1 reads KGHSH; CDR2 reads LQKENI. The CDR3 loop spans 12 amino acids. The V end was cut by 6 bases, the J end by 1 base, with 7 bases between. This chain's CDR3 is CASSTVSYEQYF. The DNA of the CDR3 is TGTGCCAGCTCGACAGTTTCCTACGAGCAGTACTTC.

On this clone: The junction and the germline gene differ at one end; a read error may be behind it. This chain links TRBV4-2 with TRBJ2-6; D may be TRBD1 (6 bases). The CDR3 has 21 residues. Germline V gene data show CDR1 as LGHNA and CDR2 as YNFKEQ. CDR3: CASSQNGGPGQGFLGANGLTF. The CDR3 region has the DNA TGTGCCAGCAGCCAAAATGGGGGACCGGGACAAGGGTTCCTCGGGGCCAACGGCCTGACTTTC.

This clone showed up just a few times. V gene TRBV27 combines with J gene TRBJ2-3; 7 bases are shared with TRBD2. This CDR3 is built from 14 residues. V lost 8 bases, J lost 5 bases, and 10 bases stayed unmatched. From germline, CDR1 is MNHEY and CDR2 SMNVEV (reference sequence). The CDR3 region is CASRREPQEDTQYF. The DNA of the CDR3 is TGTGCCAGCCGGCGGGAGCCTCAGGAAGATACGCAGTATTTT.

This clone was detected only once. The chain links TRBV18 to TRBJ1-5; a weak D match, TRBD1 (6 bases). With 3 bases removed from V and 10 bases from J, the gap between germline ends came to 13 bases. The length of the CDR3 is 13 residues. Germline-derived CDR1 and CDR2 are KGHSH and LQKENI. CDR3 nucleotides: TGTGCCAGCTCACCTGACAGGCAATTTCCCCAGCATTTT. Encoded protein: CASSPDRQFPQHF.

This chain links TRBV19 with TRBJ1-2; 8 nucleotides align to TRBD1. The CDR3 has 14 amino acids. Germline V gene sequence: CDR1 LNHDA, CDR2 SQIVND (reference sequence). Unmatched junction bases numbered 7, after V lost 5 bases and J lost 5 bases. CDR3 region: CASSPGQGPYGYTF. In DNA, the CDR3 is TGTGCCAGTAGTCCAGGACAGGGACCTTATGGCTACACCTTC. The variable domain in full, with the rest retrieved from reference TRBV19 and TRBJ1-2, is DGGITQSPKYLFRKEGQNVTLSCEQNLNHDAMYWYRQDPGQGLRLIYYSQIVNDFQKGDIAEGYSVSREKKESFPLTVTSAQKNPTAFYLCASSPGQGPYGYTFGSGTRLTVV.

The chain employs TRBV2 and TRBJ1-4, with TRBD1 as a possible D gene (6 bases). Germline V gene sequence: CDR1 SNHLY, CDR2 FYNNEI. The ends were cut back, 6 bases at V and 7 bases at J, with 15 bases in the middle. This CDR3 contains 14 residues. The CDR3 loop is CASREDRGSEKLFF. As DNA, the CDR3 is TGTGCCAGCAGAGAGGACAGAGGGAGTGAAAAACTGTTTTTT.

The V call is TRBV29-1, the J call TRBJ2-1; 10 bases agree with TRBD1. CDR1 and CDR2 (germline): SQVTM, ANQGSEA. The CDR3 spans 14 residues. V lost 8 bases to trimming and J lost 2 bases; unmatched junction nucleotides: 6. CDR3 residues: CSFRTGGPYNEQFF. CDR3 in DNA: TGCAGCTTCCGGACAGGGGGTCCCTACAATGAGCAGTTCTTC.

The chain is built from TRBV4-1 and TRBJ2-7; weak D call: TRBD2 (5 bases). Germline loops: CDR1 MGHRA, CDR2 YSYEKL. The germline V and J ends were trimmed by 2 bases and 5 bases, with 10 bases remaining between them. This CDR3 contains 13 residues. This CDR3 is CASSQSDGDEQYF. The CDR3 DNA follows: TGCGCCAGCAGCCAAAGTGACGGGGACGAGCAGTACTTC.

This clone is a singleton in its sample. The chain couples TRBV4-1 to TRBJ2-5; TRBD2 is a possible D gene (5 bases). V was shortened by 3 bases and J by 1 base, with 18 bases between the two germline ends. The germline CDR1 and CDR2 sequences are MGHRA and YSYEKL. The CDR3 runs 17 residues. The CDR3 loop reads CASSHSPPASTQETQYF. Here the CDR3 DNA reads TGCGCCAGCAGCCACTCTCCCCCGGCTAGCACCCAAGAGACCCAGTACTTC.

V usage is TRBV15 and J usage is TRBJ2-7; tentatively, D is TRBD1 (6 bases). The CDR3 is 13 amino acids. Trimming took 3 bases from V and 0 from J, leaving 6 bases between them. The germline gives CDR1 LNHNV, CDR2 YYDKDF (reference sequence). The CDR3 region has the DNA TGTGCCACCAGCAGGGACAGCTCCTACGAGCAGTACTTC. Protein: CATSRDSSYEQYF.

V is TRBV28 and J is TRBJ2-2, with D perhaps matching TRBD1 (5 bases). The germline V and J ends were trimmed by 2 bases and 5 bases, with 15 bases remaining between them. CDR3 size: 16 residues. Germline CDR1 MDHEN, CDR2 SYDVKM. The CDR3 nucleotides read TGTGCCAGCAGTTTACAAGGGGCAGTTTGGACCGGGGAGCTGTTTTTT. The encoded protein is CASSLQGAVWTGELFF.

The chain employs TRBV6-5 and TRBJ2-2; a weak D match, TRBD2 (5 bases). This CDR3 has 14 amino acids. V was pared by 6 bases and J by 1 base, with 9 bases between. CDR1 is MNHEY, CDR2 SVGAGI, per germline. CDR3 DNA sequence: TGTGCCAGCAGCGGGAAATGGAACACCGGGGAGCTGTTTTTT. It is translated as CASSGKWNTGELFF.

This chain uses TRBV28 with TRBJ2-4; TRBD1 agrees at 7 bases. From germline, CDR1 is MDHEN and CDR2 SYDVKM. Losses at the gene ends were 6 bases for V and 2 bases for J; bases not matched to a gene: 13. This CDR3 is built from 17 residues. CDR3 DNA: TGTGCCAGCAGCACCCGACAGGGACGCTCGCCCAAAAACATTCAGTACTTC. Translated, it gives CASSTRQGRSPKNIQYF.

This clone appeared a few times. V usage is TRBV5-1 and J usage is TRBJ2-2, with D possibly matching TRBD2 (5 bases). CDR1 is SGHRS, CDR2 YFSETQ, per germline. The CDR3 loop spans 14 amino acids. V lost 5 bases and J 1 base, leaving 9 bases between the germline ends. Here the CDR3 reads CASRRLQNTGELFF. The CDR3 DNA follows: TGCGCCAGCAGACGACTACAGAACACCGGGGAGCTGTTTTTT.

The gene calls are TRBV11-3 and TRBJ2-2; the match to TRBD1 covers 7 bases. V dropped 9 bases and J dropped 4; count of bases not matched to a gene: 5. Germline V gene data show CDR1 as SGHNT and CDR2 as YENEEA. This CDR3 contains 13 residues. The chain's CDR3 is CASRDSFTGELFF. The CDR3 DNA sequence: TGTGCCAGTCGGGACAGCTTCACCGGGGAGCTGTTTTTT.